This record concerns one T cell receptor beta chain sequence. Its cognate antigen is unknown. This specimen belongs to a study of CD8+CD57+ T cells in acquired aplastic anemia. The CDR3 sequence is 14 residues long. The V and J ends lost 2 bases and 12 bases respectively, with 14 bases between them. Germline lookup yields CDR1 SEHNR and CDR2 FQNEAQ (reference sequence). TCR beta VDJ and CDR3 profiling used genomic DNA as template. TCRdb re-derived calls from the reads in MiXCR, one entry per CDR3 protein. Here the sample spans about 190,000 distinct CDR3 sequences, roughly half being singletons. General study results and limits: Patients and controls had CD8+ Simpson's diversity values that were not significantly distinct. Patients and controls had in common 25 to 30 CD8+ CDR3 sequences.

Specimen: sorted CD4+, CD8+, or CD8+CD57+ T cells (not recorded which) from PBMCs. The chain joins TRBV7-9 to TRBJ1-6, with D uncertain. The sequence derives from a human donor in good health, serving as a control. The CDR3 DNA sequence: TGTGCCAGCAGCTTATCGGTCGGCGGACGACCCCTCCACTTT. Translated, it gives CASSLSVGGRPLHF.